This T cell receptor beta chain was captured in a study of shared clonotypes between healthy human individuals (dated by TCRdb to between 2020 and 2021). About the study as a whole: Three men and two women, aged 18 to 49 years, made up the cohort. For each donor, three plates each were used for CD4 naive and CD4 memory, two plates were used for CD8 naive, and one plate was used for CD8 memory. To estimate repertoire size and how much clonotypes are shared between individuals, the study performed deep sequencing of blood TCR repertoires from roughly five healthy adults. Different laboratories and diverse techniques were used to prepare libraries and sequence TCR repertoires, to increase sequencing depth and limit assay-specific biases. Each donor's leukapheresis produced roughly between about 0.9 and 9.5 billion PBMCs.

For the CD8 naive samples, CD45RO-negative cells were positively selected for CCR7, yielding a CD45RA+CCR7+ population from which TemRA cells were excluded. The donors were healthy, HIV-negative adults who had no recently reported acute infections or vaccinations. Every donor was a Caucasian adult living in Nashville, Tennessee, USA. Blood was collected by leukapheresis, and PBMCs were isolated by Ficoll-Histopaque density gradient centrifugation and then cryopreserved in liquid nitrogen vapor phase. Analytical flow cytometry was used to check the purity and quantity of each magnetically sorted T cell population. Genomic DNA was isolated from every sorted fraction and measured by UV absorbance on a Nanodrop 2000c. The germline V gene encodes CDR1 SGDLS and CDR2 YYNGEE. V is pruned by 0 bases and J by 5 bases, leaving 9 bases of the junction without a gene match. Counted from cysteine to phenylalanine, this CDR3 has 16 amino acids. The sequence is cut down to CDR3 DNA, 48 bases in frame from base 1.

TCR CDR3 regions were amplified from genomic DNA by multiplex PCR using the deep immunoSEQ assay. Extracted genomic DNA from each cell subset was distributed evenly across all wells of several immunoSEQ 96-well plates, and each plate was treated as a replicate. Each replicate PCR for sorted subsets received about 200 ng genomic DNA, equal to about 30,000 T cell genomes. The purified libraries were quantified using a Qubit 3.0 fluorometer, sized with a Bioanalyzer 2100, and then quantified again using the KAPA Library Quantification kit. A separate single-read 150-cycle Illumina NextSeq 550 flow cell was used to sequence each immunoSEQ 96-well plate. The authors processed their data as follows. Because the immunoSEQ output included only junctional sequences and no quality scores, the filtering could not be the same as the filtering used for full-length reads. To assign V/J genes and CDR3, sequences were annotated using PyIR, a Python wrapper for IgBLAST v1.9, with IMGT germline references. Reads with weak V/J assignments (E-value above 1e-6), missing CDR3, stop codons, out-of-frame junctions, or ambiguous translated residues were removed. V3J clonotypes were defined as sequences sharing the same inferred V gene, J gene, and CDR3 amino acid sequence. Percentage overlap between repertoires was calculated by dividing the number of shared unique clonotypes by the size of the smaller repertoire. Richness of each repertoire was evaluated using RTK rarefaction, the Chao1 estimator, and Recon v2.1 estimates of unobserved clonotypes. Generation probabilities were computed with OLGA for all TCRbeta clonotypes obtained by the gDNA method from several donors. Held by TCRdb, this immuneACCESS table contains in-frame sequences only and omits some clones. Under half of the omission traces to an unresolved V gene where checked; the cause of the rest is unknown. That table gives V, J and clone size, and the DNA gave D and trimming. Here the sample has millions of clones; about 94% occur a single time. In total, the top ten clones hold about 1.1% of the sample.

Comments on this clone: Its antigen is still unknown. Per-base quality was not reported, and no clone a single base away is much larger than it.

Study-level results and caveats: The small number of donors limited the genetic and exposure-history diversity represented. Pairwise subsampling led to the expectation that sequencing depth would affect the degree of clonotype sharing among donors. Naive subsets generally had larger estimated clonotype richness than memory subsets. Sharing across a few donors was observed for approximately 5% of naive CD4, over 3% of naive CD8, about 2.5% of memory CD4, and less than 0.45% of memory CD8 clonotypes. Incomplete sequencing was indicated by rarefaction of sorted-subset datasets, despite the large sequencing depth. Only blood was sampled, and tissue TCR repertoires likely differ from those in blood. Compared with non-shared clonotypes, clonotypes shared by all four sorted-subset donors had higher generation probabilities.

This receptor was taken from a man in his late teens or twenties in good health. The sequencing input was naive CD8+ T cells sorted from blood. Read against the paper, the sample's cell subset or site label means: CD45RA+CCR7+. This sequence uses TRBV9 and TRBJ2-5; 8 bases in the middle match TRBD1. The sequenced DNA is TGTGCCAGCAGCGTAGGAGGGACAGGCCTTCGGGAGACCCAGTACTTC. Its product reads: CASSVGGTGLRETQYF. The CDR3 plus the reference TRBV9 and TRBJ2-5 genes for the other parts give the full variable domain: DSGVTQTPKHLITATGQRVTLRCSPRSGDLSVYWYQQSLDQGLQFLIQYYNGEERAKGNILERFSAQQFPDLHSELNLSSLELGDSALYFCASSVGGTGLRETQYFGPGTRLLVL.